These T cell receptor beta chains were read from a single sample in a study of blood T cell repertoires in COVID-19. Only in-frame clones appear in the TCRdb table, and some are missing; sequencing was by immunoSEQ multiplex PCR. The sample carries about 150,000 clones, less than 95% recorded once. Sequenced: peripheral blood. The receptor source for this set is a man aged 45-65 years with acute or convalescent COVID-19. Both conserved end residues are part of each CDR3. Each record gives: D gene, V gene, J gene, clone size, CDR3 DNA, CDR3 protein. D genes are given only for firm matches. The size of a clone is reported for some rows only, either as once, few or many, or as a class for expanded clones.

d_call: TRBD1
v_call: TRBV28
j_call: TRBJ1-5
clone_size: once
cdr3_nt: TGTGCCAGCAGTCCCCCGGGACAGGGGCATCAGCCCCAGCATTTT
cdr3_aa: CASSPPGQGHQPQHF

d_call: TRBD1
v_call: TRBV30
j_call: TRBJ2-2
clone_size: NA
cdr3_nt: TGTGCCTGGAGTCGCAACCCGGACAGGGAGGCCGGGGAGCTGTTTTTT
cdr3_aa: CAWSRNPDREAGELFF

d_call: NA
v_call: TRBV18
j_call: TRBJ1-1
clone_size: NA
cdr3_nt: TGTGCCAGCTCACCACCAGGGGTGAGGACTGAAGCTTTCTTT
cdr3_aa: CASSPPGVRTEAFF

d_call: NA
v_call: TRBV9
j_call: TRBJ1-2
clone_size: NA
cdr3_nt: TGTGCCAGCAGCGAAACAGGGATCTTTAACTATGGCTACACCTTC
cdr3_aa: CASSETGIFNYGYTF

d_call: NA
v_call: TRBV30
j_call: TRBJ1-4
clone_size: NA
cdr3_nt: TGTGCGAACAGCCTTAATGAAAAACTGTTTTTT
cdr3_aa: CANSLNEKLFF

d_call: NA
v_call: TRBV10-3
j_call: TRBJ1-2
clone_size: NA
cdr3_nt: TGTGCCATCAGTACAAGTAACTATGGCTACACCTTC
cdr3_aa: CAISTSNYGYTF

d_call: TRBD1
v_call: TRBV19
j_call: TRBJ2-6
clone_size: few
cdr3_nt: TGTGCCAGTAGTCCCGACAGGGACTCTGGGGCCAACGTCCTGACTTTC
cdr3_aa: CASSPDRDSGANVLTF

d_call: TRBD1
v_call: TRBV7-9
j_call: TRBJ1-5
clone_size: NA
cdr3_nt: TGTGCCAGCAGCTGGGGACAGGGGGTAAATCAGCCCCAGCATTTT
cdr3_aa: CASSWGQGVNQPQHF

d_call: TRBD1
v_call: TRBV19
j_call: TRBJ2-5
clone_size: NA
cdr3_nt: TGTGCCAGTAGTCCGGTCAGGGGGTCGGTTGAGACCCAGTACTTC
cdr3_aa: CASSPVRGSVETQYF

d_call: NA
v_call: TRBV27
j_call: TRBJ1-4
clone_size: NA
cdr3_nt: TGTGCCAGCGTCAGATACTACGATCCGGGAAACCCTATGGCGGCTAATGAAAAACTGTTTTTT
cdr3_aa: CASVRYYDPGNPMAANEKLFF

d_call: NA
v_call: TRBV19
j_call: TRBJ1-5
clone_size: NA
cdr3_nt: TGTGCCAGTAGTATGAGGGCACAGGGCGGCAATCAGCCCCAGCATTTT
cdr3_aa: CASSMRAQGGNQPQHF

d_call: NA
v_call: TRBV13
j_call: TRBJ2-1
clone_size: NA
cdr3_nt: TGTGCCAGCAGCGCGGGGGCGGGTCAAAATTCCTACAATGAGCAGTTCTTC
cdr3_aa: CASSAGAGQNSYNEQFF

d_call: TRBD1
v_call: TRBV4-3
j_call: TRBJ2-2
clone_size: NA
cdr3_nt: TGCGCCAGCAGCCAAGATCTCCGGGACAGGGAGAACACCGGGGAGCTGTTTTTT
cdr3_aa: CASSQDLRDRENTGELFF

d_call: NA
v_call: TRBV6-5
j_call: TRBJ1-5
clone_size: NA
cdr3_nt: TGTGCCAGTAGAGACGGGGAGGGTTTCAATCAGCCCCAGCATTTT
cdr3_aa: CASRDGEGFNQPQHF

d_call: NA
v_call: TRBV20-1
j_call: TRBJ1-1
clone_size: NA
cdr3_nt: TGCAGTGCTTCGGACTACACTGAAGCTTTCTTT
cdr3_aa: CSASDYTEAFF